What follows are 32 T cell receptor beta chains derived from one specimen sequenced in a study of early T cells in non-severe SARS-CoV-2 infection. Each CDR3 protein is one row after TCRdb ran MiXCR on the 5' RACE reads. The data hold about 52,000 distinct CDR3 sequences, with about 10% observed a single time. Sequencing was performed on whole blood. These receptors were collected from an adult who was a healthcare worker with PCR-confirmed SARS-CoV-2 infection or an uninfected control (not recorded which).

This rearrangement joins TRBV29-1 to TRBJ1-4; 9 bases agree with TRBD1. The CDR3 is 14 amino acids. Germline loops: CDR1 SQVTM, CDR2 ANQGSEA. The junction had 10 bases not matched to a gene; V was cut back by 6 bases and J by 8 bases. CDR3 region: CSVLEQGAGEKLFF. The CDR3 region has the DNA TGCAGCGTCCTAGAACAGGGGGCTGGGGAAAAACTGTTTTTT.

This clonotype was counted ten times or more. V is TRBV20-1 and J is TRBJ1-1; 7 bases map to TRBD1. V shed 5 bases, J shed 7 bases, and the junction held 7 bases outside the gene matches. This CDR3 region has 12 residues. Germline V CDR1 and CDR2: DFQATT, SNEGSKA (reference sequence). In DNA, the CDR3 is TGCAGTGCTTCTACAGGGGCCAGTGAAGCTTTCTTT. Residues: CSASTGASEAFF.

This clonotype occurred many times. V gene TRBV18 combines with J gene TRBJ2-5; unclear D gene. The germline V gene has CDR1 KGHSH and CDR2 LQKENI. V lost 3 bases, J lost 1 base, and 12 bases lay in between. The CDR3 consists of 15 residues. CDR3 in amino acids: CASSPRHDGQETQYF. For the CDR3, the DNA is TGTGCCAGCTCACCCCGACACGACGGCCAAGAGACCCAGTACTTC.

This clonotype was seen a single time. This chain links TRBV29-1 with TRBJ2-3; D gene uncertain. CDR3 length equals 12 residues. The V and J ends lost 7 bases and 3 bases respectively, with 11 bases between them. Per germline, CDR1 SQVTM and CDR2 ANQGSEA. CDR3 nucleotides: TGCAGCGCACGCGAGAAAACAGATACGCAGTATTTT. Its translation is CSAREKTDTQYF.

This clonotype was found a few times. CDR3 in amino acids: CASSYQPGPGYEQYF. In nucleotides, the CDR3 is TGTGCCAGCAGCTACCAACCGGGACCGGGCTACGAGCAGTACTTC. The gene calls are TRBV3-1 and TRBJ2-7; either TRBD1 or TRBD2 may supply D (5 bases each). Trimming removed 5 bases from V and 3 bases from J, with 17 bases in between. Germline V gene sequence: CDR1 LGHDT, CDR2 YNNKEL (reference sequence). This CDR3 region has 15 residues.

The rearrangement joins TRBV14 to TRBJ2-1, with TRBD2 matching 8 bases. This CDR3 has 17 residues. Germline lookup yields CDR1 SGHDN and CDR2 FVKESK. The J segment lost 9 bases and the V segment lost 1 base, leaving 14 bases of the junction unmatched. The CDR3 DNA reads as TGTGCCAGCAGCCAAGTGGGTACGGGGGGGCCCTTGAGTGAGCAGTTCTTC. It is translated as CASSQVGTGGPLSEQFF.

This clonotype showed up just a few times. The chain employs TRBV5-4 and TRBJ1-6, with TRBD1 matching over 7 bases. With 5 bases clipped from V and 6 bases from J, the junction kept 8 bases outside the gene matches. Per germline, CDR1 SGHNT and CDR2 YYREEE (reference sequence). The CDR3 contains 15 residues. The CDR3 protein is CASSSQGVSNSPLHF. The DNA for the CDR3 is TGTGCCAGCAGTTCCCAGGGGGTTTCTAATTCACCCCTCCACTTT.

The sample holds a few counts of this clonotype. The rearrangement uses TRBV7-2 and TRBJ1-1; D ambiguous. The V end lost 3 bases, the J end lost 0 bases, and 8 bases lay between the germline ends. The length of the CDR3 is 14 residues. Germline assignment: CDR1 SGHTA and CDR2 FQGNSA. CDR3 protein: CASSFGGMNTEAFF. The CDR3, as DNA: TGTGCCAGCAGCTTTGGCGGAATGAACACTGAAGCTTTCTTT.

This clonotype has just a few counts. The chain links TRBV19 to TRBJ1-5; D uncertain. V shed 6 bases and J shed 4 bases, with 22 bases lying between them. The CDR3 extends over 17 amino acids. Germline-derived CDR1 and CDR2 are LNHDA and SQIVND (reference sequence). CDR3 sequence: CASSSDRGRRINQPQHF. CDR3 coding DNA: TGTGCCAGTAGCAGCGATAGAGGGCGGCGTATTAATCAGCCCCAGCATTTT.

The table lists this clonotype with a few counts. The rearrangement joins TRBV20-1 to TRBJ1-6; maybe TRBD1 (6 bases). V lost 8 bases to trimming and J lost 8 bases, with 19 bases between them. Germline-derived CDR1 and CDR2 are DFQATT and SNEGSKA (reference sequence). This CDR3 has 14 residues. The CDR3 region is CSPNRRGADSPLHF. CDR3 nucleotides: TGCAGTCCTAACAGAAGGGGGGCTGATTCACCCCTCCACTTT.

The chain is built from TRBV7-2 and TRBJ2-3, with D maybe TRBD2 (6 bases). The CDR3 has 15 amino acids. The ends were cut back, 5 bases at V and 3 bases at J, with 15 bases in the middle. Germline CDR1 and CDR2: SGHTA and FQGNSA. Here the CDR3 reads CASSPSGGITDTQYF. CDR3 DNA sequence: TGTGCCAGCAGCCCCTCCGGCGGGATTACAGATACGCAGTATTTT.

J is TRBJ1-5 and V is TRBV12-3 or TRBV12-4, with D maybe TRBD1 (6 bases). The CDR3 extends over 14 amino acids. Trimming pared 6 bases from V and 6 bases from J, leaving 15 bases between. CDR3 DNA sequence: TGTGCCAGCAGCCAGGACAGTTGGGGTCAGCCCCAGCATTTT. It translates to CASSQDSWGQPQHF.

This clonotype showed up many times. The chain joins TRBV4-3 to TRBJ1-5; D is uncertain. This CDR3 contains 15 residues. The ends were cut back, 0 bases at V and 9 bases at J, with 15 bases in the middle. Germline V CDR1 and CDR2: LGHNA, YSLEER. The CDR3 DNA reads as TGCGCCAGCAGCCAAGACCCACAGCCCAATGGGCCCCAGCATTTT. This sequence encodes CASSQDPQPNGPQHF.

This clonotype was observed a handful of times. The chain is built from TRBV21-1 and TRBJ2-1; the table assigns TRBD1, which was not confirmed against the DNA. TRBV21-1 is a recognized pseudogene. There are 15 residues in the CDR3. The CDR3 region is CARSSGPWGYNEQFF. DNA of the CDR3: TGTGCCAGGTCATCAGGCCCCTGGGGGTACAATGAGCAGTTCTTC.

This clonotype was recorded many times. The chain carries TRBV7-8 and TRBJ1-5, with no clear D. V was clipped by 10 bases and J by 3 bases, with 16 bases between them. Germline CDR1 is SGHVS and CDR2 is FQNEAQ. The CDR3 extends over 14 amino acids. Written as DNA, the CDR3 is TGTGCCACGAGCCTTCCGGGGTACAATCAGCCCCAGCATTTT. Translating gives CATSLPGYNQPQHF.

The V gene is TRBV12-3 or TRBV12-4, the J gene TRBJ1-1; TRBD1 aligns across 9 bases. The CDR3 extends over 17 amino acids. V lost 6 bases to trimming and J lost 1 base; unmatched junction nucleotides: 12. In nucleotides, the CDR3 is TGTGCCAGCAGCCCTTTCCGGGACAGGGAACCGAACACTGAAGCTTTCTTT. The encoded protein is CASSPFRDREPNTEAFF.

This clonotype came up many times. The chain combines TRBV7-2 with TRBJ2-3; 9 bases match TRBD2. This CDR3 comprises 14 residues. Looked up from germline, CDR1 is SGHTA and CDR2 is FQGNSA. V gave up 6 bases and J gave up 1 base; unmatched junction bases: 2. This chain's CDR3 is CASSSGSGTDTQYF. As DNA, the CDR3 is TGTGCCAGCAGTAGCGGGAGTGGCACAGATACGCAGTATTTT.

Many counts were recorded for this clonotype. The chain joins TRBV18 to TRBJ1-5; D is uncertain. Trimming pared 6 bases from V and 5 bases from J, leaving 8 bases between. Per germline, CDR1 KGHSH and CDR2 LQKENI. This CDR3 is 12 amino acids long. CDR3 amino acids: CASSEPDQPQHF. CDR3 bases: TGTGCCAGCTCCGAACCAGATCAGCCCCAGCATTTT. Together with reference TRBV18 and TRBJ1-5, the CDR3 gives the full variable domain: NAGVMQNPRHLVRRRGQEARLRCSPMKGHSHVYWYRQLPEEGLKFMVYLQKENIIDESGMPKERFSAEFPKEGPSILRIQQVVRGDSAAYFCASSEPDQPQHFGDGTRLSIL.

This clonotype was seen at least ten times. V usage is TRBV7-2 and J usage is TRBJ2-3, with TRBD2 identical over 10 bases. CDR1 and CDR2 from the germline V gene are SGHTA and FQGNSA. This CDR3 is 18 amino acids long. The V gene end was trimmed by 3 bases and the J gene end by 0 bases; junction bases not matched to a gene: 9. As DNA, the CDR3 is TGTGCCAGCAGCTTGCAGCGGGGGGGCCTACGAAGCACAGATACGCAGTATTTT. This encodes CASSLQRGGLRSTDTQYF.

This clonotype was recorded a few times. This chain uses TRBV9 with TRBJ2-3; TRBD2 is a possible D gene (6 bases). CDR1 and CDR2 from the germline V gene are SGDLS and YYNGEE. V shed 3 bases and J shed 3 bases, with 11 bases lying between them. The CDR3 is 14 residues long. CDR3 sequence reads: CASSDRDLTDTQYF. CDR3 bases: TGTGCCAGCAGCGACCGGGACTTAACAGATACGCAGTATTTT.

This clonotype was seen many times. V is TRBV9 and J is TRBJ2-2; D remains ambiguous. The CDR3 sequence is 16 residues long. Per germline, CDR1 SGDLS and CDR2 YYNGEE. V was pared by 2 bases and J by 0 bases, with 11 bases between. DNA of the CDR3: TGTGCCAGCAGCGTGGGTTGGCTGACGAACACCGGGGAGCTGTTTTTT. Translating gives CASSVGWLTNTGELFF.

The sample holds many counts of this clonotype. CDR3 DNA: TGTGCCAGCAGCTCTTCGGGGGTTAGCAATCAGCCCCAGCATTTT. Translation: CASSSSGVSNQPQHF. The chain is built from TRBV7-9 and TRBJ1-5, with D perhaps TRBD1 (5 bases). Germline CDR1 is SEHNR and CDR2 is FQNEAQ (reference sequence). Trimming took 4 bases from V and 0 from J, leaving 10 bases between them. The CDR3 consists of 15 residues.

This clonotype was seen only once. With a much larger clone just one base away, this may be a read error. The J gene is TRBJ1-1, the V gene TRBV6-5; D remains unclear. V lost 1 base and J lost 4, with 10 bases in between. Germline CDR1 and CDR2: MNHEY and SVGAGI. This CDR3 is built from 14 residues. CDR3 DNA sequence: TGTGCCAGCAGTTACTACGGAATCAGCACTGAAGCTTTCTTT. Translated, it gives CASSYYGISTEAFF.

This chain connects TRBV7-9 to TRBJ2-5; 12 bases are shared with TRBD2. The CDR3 spans 17 residues. The V gene end was trimmed by 1 base and the J gene end by 5 bases; junction bases not matched to a gene: 8. Germline CDR1 and CDR2: SEHNR and FQNEAQ (reference sequence). CDR3 DNA sequence: TGTGCCAGCAGCTTAGGACGACTAGCGGGAGTGGTGGAGACCCAGTACTTC. As protein: CASSLGRLAGVVETQYF. Variable domain in full (rest from reference TRBV7-9 and TRBJ2-5): DTGVSQNPRHKITKRGQNVTFRCDPISEHNRLYWYRQTLGQGPEFLTYFQNEAQLEKSRLLSDRFSAERPKGSFSTLEIQRTEQGDSAMYLCASSLGRLAGVVETQYFGPGTRLLVL.

V gene TRBV7-2 combines with J gene TRBJ1-2; D is unresolved. The CDR3 is 13 residues long. Germline assignment: CDR1 SGHTA and CDR2 FQGNSA. The V gene lost 4 bases and the J gene lost 4 bases, with 10 bases spanning the gap. CDR3 sequence: CASSSRRIYGYTF. CDR3 DNA: TGTGCCAGCAGCTCCCGACGGATCTATGGCTACACCTTC.

This clonotype was recorded a few times. This sequence joins TRBV12-3 or TRBV12-4 and TRBJ2-3; D is ambiguous. This CDR3 region has 15 residues. Deletions cut 1 base from V and 2 bases from J, with 10 bases between. CDR3 residues: CASSLGRPTTDTQYF. In nucleotides, the CDR3 is TGTGCCAGCAGTTTAGGACGCCCGACCACAGATACGCAGTATTTT.

The chain couples TRBV3-1 to TRBJ1-5, with D unresolved. The ends were cut back, 1 base at V and 3 bases at J, with 1 base in the middle. CDR1 LGHDT and CDR2 YNNKEL come from the germline V gene (reference sequence). This CDR3 contains 12 residues. CDR3 DNA sequence: TGTGCCAGCAGCCAAGCCAATCAGCCCCAGCATTTT. Protein: CASSQANQPQHF. The variable domain in full, completed from reference TRBV3-1 and TRBJ1-5, reads DTAVSQTPKYLVTQMGNDKSIKCEQNLGHDTMYWYKQDSKKFLKIMFSYNNKELIINETVPNRFSPKSPDKAHLNLHINSLELGDSAVYFCASSQANQPQHFGDGTRLSIL.

This clonotype was seen repeatedly, ten times or more. The CDR3 region is CASSQDRDYGYTF. CDR3 sequence (DNA): TGTGCCAGCAGCCAAGACAGGGACTATGGCTACACCTTC. The rearrangement uses TRBV6-5 and TRBJ1-2, with 7 bases fitting TRBD1. The CDR3 length is 13 residues. With V trimmed by 6 bases and J by 3 bases, 4 bases remained unmatched. From germline, CDR1 is MNHEY and CDR2 SVGAGI.

A remark on this clonotype: At one end, the junction sequence differs from germline, possibly due to a read error. CDR3 in DNA: TGTGCCAGCAGCCAAGATCGAAATCCCCGCAACTTT. Its translation is CASSQDRNPRNF. The gene calls are TRBV14 and TRBJ1-1; no firm D call. The germline V gene encodes CDR1 SGHDN and CDR2 FVKESK. There are 12 residues in the CDR3.

This rearrangement joins TRBV20-1 to TRBJ2-3, with D unclear. V shed 3 bases and J shed 2 bases, with 6 bases lying between them. The CDR3 length is 12 residues. The germline gives CDR1 DFQATT, CDR2 SNEGSKA (reference sequence). CDR3 amino acids: CSARTLTDTQYF. The CDR3 coding sequence is TGCAGTGCTAGGACTCTCACAGATACGCAGTATTTT.

This clonotype appeared many times. V is TRBV28 and J is TRBJ2-7; the D call may be TRBD1 or TRBD2 (6 bases each). Trimming pared 5 bases from V and 0 bases from J, leaving 23 bases between. Germline loops: CDR1 MDHEN, CDR2 SYDVKM. This CDR3 comprises 18 residues. The CDR3 spells CASSPIGGRDANSYEQYF. For the CDR3, the DNA is TGTGCCAGCAGTCCGATAGGGGGGCGGGACGCCAACTCCTACGAGCAGTACTTC.

The chain joins TRBV12-3 or TRBV12-4 to TRBJ2-3; TRBD2 matches at 13 bases. The CDR3 consists of 17 residues. Unmatched junction bases numbered 7, after V lost 5 bases and J lost 2 bases. The CDR3 here is CASSHGLAGDYTDTQYF. Written as DNA, the CDR3 is TGTGCCAGCAGTCACGGACTAGCGGGAGATTACACAGATACGCAGTATTTT.